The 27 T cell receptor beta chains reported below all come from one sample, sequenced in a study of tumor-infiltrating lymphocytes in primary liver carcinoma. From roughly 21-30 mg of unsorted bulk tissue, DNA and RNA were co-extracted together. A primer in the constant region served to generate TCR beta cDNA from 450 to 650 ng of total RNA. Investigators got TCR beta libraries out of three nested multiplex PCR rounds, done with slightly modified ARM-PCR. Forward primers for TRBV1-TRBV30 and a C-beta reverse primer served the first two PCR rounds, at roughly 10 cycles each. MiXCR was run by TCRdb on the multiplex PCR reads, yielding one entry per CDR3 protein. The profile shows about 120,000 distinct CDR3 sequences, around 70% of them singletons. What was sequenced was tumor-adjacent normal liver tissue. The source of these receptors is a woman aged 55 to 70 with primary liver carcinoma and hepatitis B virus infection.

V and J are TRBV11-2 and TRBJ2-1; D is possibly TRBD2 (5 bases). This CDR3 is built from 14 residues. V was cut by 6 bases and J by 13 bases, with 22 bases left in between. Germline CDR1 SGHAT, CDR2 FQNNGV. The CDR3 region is CASRPDSRCREQFF. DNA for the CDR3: TGTGCCAGCAGACCGGACTCGAGGTGTAGGGAACAGTTCTTC.

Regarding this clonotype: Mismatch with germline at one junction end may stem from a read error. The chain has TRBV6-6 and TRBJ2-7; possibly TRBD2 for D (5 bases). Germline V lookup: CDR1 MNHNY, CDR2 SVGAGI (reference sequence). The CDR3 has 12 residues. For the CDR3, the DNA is TGTGCCAACACCGGGGAAACCTACGAGCAGTATTTC. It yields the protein CANTGETYEQYF.

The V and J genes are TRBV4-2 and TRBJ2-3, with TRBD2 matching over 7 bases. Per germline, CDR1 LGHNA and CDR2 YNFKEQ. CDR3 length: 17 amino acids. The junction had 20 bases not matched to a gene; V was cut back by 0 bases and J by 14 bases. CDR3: CASSQDPRGRGIDKRYF. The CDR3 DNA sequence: TGTGCCAGCAGCCAAGATCCTCGAGGGAGGGGCATAGATAAGCGGTATTTT.

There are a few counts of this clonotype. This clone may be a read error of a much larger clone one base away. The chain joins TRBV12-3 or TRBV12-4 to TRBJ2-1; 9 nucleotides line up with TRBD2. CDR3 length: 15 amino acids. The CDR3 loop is CTSSFGSGSLNEQFF. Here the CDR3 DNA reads TGTACCAGCAGTTTCGGTAGCGGGAGTTTAAATGAGCAGTTCTTC.

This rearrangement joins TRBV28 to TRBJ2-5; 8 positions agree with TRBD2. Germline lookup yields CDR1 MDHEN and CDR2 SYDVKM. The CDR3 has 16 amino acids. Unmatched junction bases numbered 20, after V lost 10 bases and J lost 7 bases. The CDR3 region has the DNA TGTGCCATCAGAGTCGCCACTAGCGGACCCCAGGGGACCCAGTACTTC. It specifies CAIRVATSGPQGTQYF.

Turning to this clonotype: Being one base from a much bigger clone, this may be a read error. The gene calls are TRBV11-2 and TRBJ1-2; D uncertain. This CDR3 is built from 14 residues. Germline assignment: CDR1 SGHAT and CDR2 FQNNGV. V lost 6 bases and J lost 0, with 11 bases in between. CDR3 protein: CASRLREANYGYTF. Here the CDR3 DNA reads TGTGCCAGCAGATTAAGGGAAGCTAACTATGGCTACACCTTC. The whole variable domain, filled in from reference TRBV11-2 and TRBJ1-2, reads EAGVAQSPRYKIIEKRQSVAFWCNPISGHATLYWYQQILGQGPKLLIQFQNNGVVDDSQLPKDRFSAERLKGVDSTLKIQPAKLEDSAVYLCASRLREANYGYTFGSGTRLTVV.

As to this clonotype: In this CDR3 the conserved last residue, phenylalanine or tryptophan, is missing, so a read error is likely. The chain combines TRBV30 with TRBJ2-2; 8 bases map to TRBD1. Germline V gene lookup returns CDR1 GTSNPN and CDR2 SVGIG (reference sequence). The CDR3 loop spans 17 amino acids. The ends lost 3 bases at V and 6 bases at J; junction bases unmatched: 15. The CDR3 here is CAWRPQGQVKIAGELFY. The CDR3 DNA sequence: TGTGCCTGGAGACCACAGGGACAGGTTAAAATCGCCGGGGAGCTGTTTTAT.

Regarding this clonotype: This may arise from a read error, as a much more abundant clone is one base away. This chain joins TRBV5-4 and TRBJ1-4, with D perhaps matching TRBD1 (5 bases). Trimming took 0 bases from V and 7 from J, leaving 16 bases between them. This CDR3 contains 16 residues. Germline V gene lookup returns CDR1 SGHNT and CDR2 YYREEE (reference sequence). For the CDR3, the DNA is TGTGCCAGCAGCTTGGGTCGTCAGGGTGGTGGTGAAAAACTGTTTTTT. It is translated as CASSLGRQGGGEKLFF.

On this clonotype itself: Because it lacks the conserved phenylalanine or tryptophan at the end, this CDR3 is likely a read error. The CDR3 nucleotides read TGTGCCTGGAGTGTTTTTAATGAGCAGTTCTCC. This codes for CAWSVFNEQFS. The chain combines TRBV30 with TRBJ2-1; D is undetermined. The ends were cut back, 0 bases at V and 7 bases at J, with 4 bases in the middle. The CDR3 spans 11 residues. CDR1 and CDR2 (germline): GTSNPN, SVGIG (reference sequence).

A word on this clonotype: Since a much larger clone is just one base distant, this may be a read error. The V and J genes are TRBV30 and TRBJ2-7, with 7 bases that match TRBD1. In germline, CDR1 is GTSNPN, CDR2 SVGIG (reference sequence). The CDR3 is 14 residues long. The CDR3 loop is CAWSVQGKAYGQYF. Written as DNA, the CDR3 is TGTGCCTGGAGTGTACAGGGGAAAGCCTACGGGCAGTACTTC.

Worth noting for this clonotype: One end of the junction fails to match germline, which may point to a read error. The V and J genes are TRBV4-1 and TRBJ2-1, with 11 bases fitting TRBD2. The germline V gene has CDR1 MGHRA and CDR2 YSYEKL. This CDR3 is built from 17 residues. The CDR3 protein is CASSHRLAGRSYNEQSF. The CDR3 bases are TGTGCCAGCAGCCATAGACTAGCGGGGAGATCCTACAATGAGCAGTCCTTC.

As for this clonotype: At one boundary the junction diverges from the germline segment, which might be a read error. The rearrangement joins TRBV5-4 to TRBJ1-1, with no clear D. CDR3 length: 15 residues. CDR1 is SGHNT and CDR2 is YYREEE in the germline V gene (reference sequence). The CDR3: CASSRGTGGNIEAFF. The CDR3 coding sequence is TGTGCCAGCAGCCGCGGTACCGGAGGGAACATTGAAGCCTTCTTT.

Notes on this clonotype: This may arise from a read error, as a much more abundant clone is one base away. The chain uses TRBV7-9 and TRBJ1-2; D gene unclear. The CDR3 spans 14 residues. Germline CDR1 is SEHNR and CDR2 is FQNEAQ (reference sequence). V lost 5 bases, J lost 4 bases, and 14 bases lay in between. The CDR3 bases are TGTGCCAGCAGCGGTTGGTCCGAGGGCTATGGCTACACCTTC. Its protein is CASSGWSEGYGYTF.

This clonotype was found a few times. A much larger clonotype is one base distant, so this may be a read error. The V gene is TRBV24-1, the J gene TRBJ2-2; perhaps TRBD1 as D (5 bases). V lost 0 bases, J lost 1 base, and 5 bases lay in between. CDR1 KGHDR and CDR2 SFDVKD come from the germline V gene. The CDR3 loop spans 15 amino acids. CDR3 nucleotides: TGTGCCACCAGTGATTTGAGGGGGAACACCGGGGAGCTGTTTTTT. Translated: CATSDLRGNTGELFF.

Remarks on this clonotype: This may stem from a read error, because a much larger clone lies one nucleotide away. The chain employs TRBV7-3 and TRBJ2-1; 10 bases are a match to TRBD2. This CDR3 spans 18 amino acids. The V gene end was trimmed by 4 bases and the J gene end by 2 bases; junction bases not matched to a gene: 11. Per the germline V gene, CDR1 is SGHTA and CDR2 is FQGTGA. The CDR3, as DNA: TGTGCCAGCAGCTCGAAAGGGCCCGGACTAGCGGCCTACAATGAGCAGTTCTTC. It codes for CASSSKGPGLAAYNEQFF.

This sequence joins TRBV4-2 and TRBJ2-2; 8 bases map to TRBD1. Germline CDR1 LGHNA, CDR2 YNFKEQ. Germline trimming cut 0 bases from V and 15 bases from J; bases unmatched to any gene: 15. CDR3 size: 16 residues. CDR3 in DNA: TGTGCCAGCAGCCAAGAAGGGCAGGGGGCGCCCGGGGACTTGTTTTTT. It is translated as CASSQEGQGAPGDLFF.

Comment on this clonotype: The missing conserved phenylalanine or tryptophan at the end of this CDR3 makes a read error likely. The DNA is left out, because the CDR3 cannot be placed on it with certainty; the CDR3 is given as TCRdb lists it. The CDR3 spells CASSQPKLAGNINELFI. The chain carries TRBV4-1 and TRBJ2-1; the table calls TRBD2, which could not be checked here. From germline, CDR1 is MGHRA and CDR2 YSYEKL. Inclusive of both ends, the CDR3 amounts to 17 amino acids.

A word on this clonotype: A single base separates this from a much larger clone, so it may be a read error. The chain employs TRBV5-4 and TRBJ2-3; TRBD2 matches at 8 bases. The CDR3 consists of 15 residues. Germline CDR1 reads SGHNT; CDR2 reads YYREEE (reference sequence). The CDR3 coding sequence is TGTTCCAGCAGCTTCGGGGGGGCTAGCACAGATACGCAGTATTTT. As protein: CSSSFGGASTDTQYF.

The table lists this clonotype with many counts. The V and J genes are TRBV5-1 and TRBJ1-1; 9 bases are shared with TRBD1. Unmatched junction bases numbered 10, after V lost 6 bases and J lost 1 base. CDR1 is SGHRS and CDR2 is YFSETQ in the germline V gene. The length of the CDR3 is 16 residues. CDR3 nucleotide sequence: TGCGCCAGCAACGGAGACAGGGGGTTAGCGAACACTGAAGCTTTCTTT. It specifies CASNGDRGLANTEAFF. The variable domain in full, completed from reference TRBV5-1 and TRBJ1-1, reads KAGVTQTPRYLIKTRGQQVTLSCSPISGHRSVSWYQQTPGQGLQFLFEYFSETQRNKGNFPGRFSGRQFSNSRSEMNVSTLELGDSALYLCASNGDRGLANTEAFFGQGTRLTVV.

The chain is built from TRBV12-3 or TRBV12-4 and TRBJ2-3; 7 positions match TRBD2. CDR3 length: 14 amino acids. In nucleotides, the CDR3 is TGTCTCAGCAGCGGGATACAAAGCACAGATACGCAGTATTTT. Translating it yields CLSSGIQSTDTQYF.

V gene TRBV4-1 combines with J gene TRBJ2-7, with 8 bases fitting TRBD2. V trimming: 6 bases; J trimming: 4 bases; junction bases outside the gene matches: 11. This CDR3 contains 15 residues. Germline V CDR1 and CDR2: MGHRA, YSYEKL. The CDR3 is CASSSNQAGGYEQYF. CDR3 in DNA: TGCGCCAGCAGTTCCAACCAGGCGGGAGGATACGAGCAGTACTTC.

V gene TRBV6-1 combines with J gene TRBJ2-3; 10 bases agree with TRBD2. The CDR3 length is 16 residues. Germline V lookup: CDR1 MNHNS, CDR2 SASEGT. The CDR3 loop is CASRGGLAPYTDTQYF. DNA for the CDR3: TGTGCTAGCCGGGGGGGACTAGCGCCCTACACAGATACGCAGTATTTT.

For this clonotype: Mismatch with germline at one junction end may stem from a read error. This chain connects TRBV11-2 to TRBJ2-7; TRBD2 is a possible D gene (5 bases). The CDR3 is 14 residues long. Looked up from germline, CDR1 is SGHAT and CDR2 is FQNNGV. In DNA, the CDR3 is TGTGCCGGCAGCCCGCTGAGGGTGGCGGGTGAGCAGTACTTC. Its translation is CAGSPLRVAGEQYF.

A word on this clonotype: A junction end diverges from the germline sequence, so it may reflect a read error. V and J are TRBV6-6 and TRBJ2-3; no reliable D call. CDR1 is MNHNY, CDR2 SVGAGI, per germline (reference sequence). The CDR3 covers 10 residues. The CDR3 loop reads CANATDTQYF. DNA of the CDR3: TGTGCCAACGCTACAGATACGCAATATTTT.

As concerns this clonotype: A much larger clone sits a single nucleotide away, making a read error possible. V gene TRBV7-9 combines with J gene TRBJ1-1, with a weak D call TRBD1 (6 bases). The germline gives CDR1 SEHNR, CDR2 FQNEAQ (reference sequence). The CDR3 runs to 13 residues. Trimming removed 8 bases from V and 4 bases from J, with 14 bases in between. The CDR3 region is CASADKGGTEAFF. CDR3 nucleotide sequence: TGTGCCAGCGCGGACAAGGGGGGCACTGAAGCTTTCTTT.

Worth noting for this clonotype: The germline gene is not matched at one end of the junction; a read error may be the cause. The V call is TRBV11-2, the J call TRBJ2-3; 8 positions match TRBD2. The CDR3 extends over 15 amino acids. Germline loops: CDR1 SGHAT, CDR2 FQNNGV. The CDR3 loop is CASTLEAGGTGTQYF. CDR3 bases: TGTGCTAGCACACTAGAGGCGGGAGGCACAGGTACGCAGTATTTT.

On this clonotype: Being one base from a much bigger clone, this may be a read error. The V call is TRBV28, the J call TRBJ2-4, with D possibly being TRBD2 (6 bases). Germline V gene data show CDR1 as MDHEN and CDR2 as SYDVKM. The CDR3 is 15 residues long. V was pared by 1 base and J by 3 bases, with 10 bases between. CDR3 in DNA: TGTGCCAGCAGTTTATTGGGGGGAGTCAAAAACATTCAGTACTTC. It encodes CASSLLGGVKNIQYF.